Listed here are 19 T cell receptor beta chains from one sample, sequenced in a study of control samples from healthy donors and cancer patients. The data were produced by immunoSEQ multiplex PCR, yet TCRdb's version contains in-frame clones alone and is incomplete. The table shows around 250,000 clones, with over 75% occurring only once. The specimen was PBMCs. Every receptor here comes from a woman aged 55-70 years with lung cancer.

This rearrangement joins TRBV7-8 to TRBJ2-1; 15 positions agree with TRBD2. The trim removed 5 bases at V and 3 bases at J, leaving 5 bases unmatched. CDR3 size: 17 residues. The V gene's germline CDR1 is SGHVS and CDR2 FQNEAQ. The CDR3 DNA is TGTGCCAGCAGCCGGACTAGCGGGGGGGCCCACTACAATGAGCAGTTCTTC. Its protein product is CASSRTSGGAHYNEQFF.

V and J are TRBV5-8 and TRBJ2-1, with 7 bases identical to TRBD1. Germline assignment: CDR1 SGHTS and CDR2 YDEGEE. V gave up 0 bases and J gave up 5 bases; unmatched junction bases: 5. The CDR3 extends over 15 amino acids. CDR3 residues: CASSLGQGVDNEQFF. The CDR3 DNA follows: TGTGCCAGCAGCTTGGGGCAGGGGGTGGACAATGAGCAGTTCTTC. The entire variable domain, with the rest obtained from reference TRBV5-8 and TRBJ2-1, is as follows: EAGVTQSPTHLIKTRGQQATLRCSPISGHTSVYWYQQALGLGLQFLLWYDEGEERNRGNFPPRFSGRQFPNYSSELNVNALELEDSALYLCASSLGQGVDNEQFFGPGTRLTVL.

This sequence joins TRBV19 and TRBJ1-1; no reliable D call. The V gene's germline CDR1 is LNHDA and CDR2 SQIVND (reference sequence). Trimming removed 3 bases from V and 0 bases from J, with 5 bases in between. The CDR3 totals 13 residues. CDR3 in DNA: TGTGCCAGTAGTATCTTCGTGAACACTGAAGCTTTCTTT. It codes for CASSIFVNTEAFF.

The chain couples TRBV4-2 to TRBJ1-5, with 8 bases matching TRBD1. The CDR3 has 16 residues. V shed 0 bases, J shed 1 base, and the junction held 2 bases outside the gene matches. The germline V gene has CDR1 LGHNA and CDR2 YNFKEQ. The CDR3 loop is CASSQEDRVSNQPQHF. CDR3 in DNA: TGTGCCAGCAGCCAAGAGGACAGGGTGAGCAATCAGCCCCAGCATTTT.

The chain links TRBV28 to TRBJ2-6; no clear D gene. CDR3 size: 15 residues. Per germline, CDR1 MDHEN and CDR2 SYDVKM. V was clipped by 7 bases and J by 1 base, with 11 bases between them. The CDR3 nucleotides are TGTGCCAGCACCAACAGAAGATCTGGGGCCAACGTCCTGACTTTC. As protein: CASTNRRSGANVLTF.

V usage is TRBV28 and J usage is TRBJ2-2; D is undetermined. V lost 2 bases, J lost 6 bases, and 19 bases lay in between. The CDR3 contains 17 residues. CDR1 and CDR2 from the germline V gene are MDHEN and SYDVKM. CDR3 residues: CASSLSFFGRGAGELFF. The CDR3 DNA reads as TGTGCCAGCAGTTTAAGTTTCTTTGGACGAGGCGCCGGGGAGCTGTTTTTT.

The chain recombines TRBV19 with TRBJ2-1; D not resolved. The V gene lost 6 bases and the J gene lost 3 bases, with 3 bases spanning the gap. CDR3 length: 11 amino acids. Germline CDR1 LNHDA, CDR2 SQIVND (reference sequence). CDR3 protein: CASRSYNEQFF. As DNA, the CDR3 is TGTGCCAGTAGGAGCTACAATGAGCAGTTCTTC.

The CDR3 DNA follows: TGTGCCAGCAGTGGGGGGACAGGGAGGACCGGGGAGCTGTTTTTT. Protein: CASSGGTGRTGELFF. The rearrangement joins TRBV25-1 to TRBJ2-2; 9 nucleotides line up with TRBD1. Per the germline V gene, CDR1 is MGHDK and CDR2 is SYGVNS. The CDR3 contains 15 residues. The ends lost 4 bases at V and 5 bases at J; junction bases unmatched: 5.

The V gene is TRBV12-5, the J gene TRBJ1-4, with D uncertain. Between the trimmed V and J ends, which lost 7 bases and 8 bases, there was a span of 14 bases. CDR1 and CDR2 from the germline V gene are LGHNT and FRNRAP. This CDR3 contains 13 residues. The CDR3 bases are TGTGCTAGTGCTAGGAGGGATCGCGAAAAACTGTTTTTT. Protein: CASARRDREKLFF.

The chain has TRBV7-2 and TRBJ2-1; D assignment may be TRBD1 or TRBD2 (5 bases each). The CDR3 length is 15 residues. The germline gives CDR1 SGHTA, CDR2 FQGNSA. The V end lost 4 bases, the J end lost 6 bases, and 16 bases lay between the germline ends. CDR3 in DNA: TGTGCCAGCAGCTCCCAGGCAGGGAGAGGCAATGAGCAGTTCTTC. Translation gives CASSSQAGRGNEQFF.

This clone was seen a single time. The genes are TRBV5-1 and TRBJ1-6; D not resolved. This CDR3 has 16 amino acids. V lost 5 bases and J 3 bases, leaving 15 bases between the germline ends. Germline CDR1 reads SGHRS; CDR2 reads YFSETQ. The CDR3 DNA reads TGCGCCAGCAGATACCGGACCTCCAACTATAATTCACCCCTCCACTTT. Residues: CASRYRTSNYNSPLHF.

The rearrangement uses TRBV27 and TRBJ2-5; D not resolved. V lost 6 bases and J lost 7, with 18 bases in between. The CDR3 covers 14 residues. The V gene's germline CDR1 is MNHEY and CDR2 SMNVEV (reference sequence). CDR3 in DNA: TGTGCCAGCAGCGGCGGCCAGATGGTAGGGACCCAGTACTTC. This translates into CASSGGQMVGTQYF.

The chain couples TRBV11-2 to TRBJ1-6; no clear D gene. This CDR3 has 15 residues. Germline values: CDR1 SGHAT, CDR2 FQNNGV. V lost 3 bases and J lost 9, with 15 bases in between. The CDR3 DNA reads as TGTGCCAGCAGCTTCCAATTTGGGGAGGGTTCACCCCTCCACTTT. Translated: CASSFQFGEGSPLHF.

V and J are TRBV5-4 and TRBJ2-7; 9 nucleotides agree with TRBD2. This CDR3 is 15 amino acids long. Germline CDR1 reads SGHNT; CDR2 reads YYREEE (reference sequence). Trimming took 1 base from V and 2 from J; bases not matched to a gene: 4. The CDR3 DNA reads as TGTGCCAGCAGCTTGTCTAGCGGGGCGACCTACGAGCAGTACTTC. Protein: CASSLSSGATYEQYF.

CDR3 coding DNA: TGTGCCAGCACCCCGACAGGGGGCAGCGACGAGCAGTACTTC. Residues: CASTPTGGSDEQYF. V is TRBV28 and J is TRBJ2-7; TRBD1 agrees at 10 bases. Germline V gene sequence: CDR1 MDHEN, CDR2 SYDVKM. The CDR3 is made up of 14 amino acids. V dropped 7 bases and J dropped 5; count of bases not matched to a gene: 8.

As DNA, the CDR3 is TGTGCCAGCAGCCGGCTAGCGGGAGGGCCGGGGGGGCACACAGATACGCAGTATTTT. Protein sequence: CASSRLAGGPGGHTDTQYF. The chain employs TRBV5-5 and TRBJ2-3; TRBD2 matches 12 bases. Germline V gene lookup returns CDR1 SGHKS and CDR2 YYEKEE (reference sequence). The CDR3 runs 19 residues. Trimming removed 4 bases from V and 2 bases from J; junction bases left unmatched: 14.

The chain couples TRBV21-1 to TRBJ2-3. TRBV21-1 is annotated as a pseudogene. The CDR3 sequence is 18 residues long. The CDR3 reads CASSKALSWGHATDTQYF. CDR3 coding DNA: TGTGCCAGCAGCAAAGCGCTATCATGGGGTCACGCCACAGATACGCAGTATTTT.

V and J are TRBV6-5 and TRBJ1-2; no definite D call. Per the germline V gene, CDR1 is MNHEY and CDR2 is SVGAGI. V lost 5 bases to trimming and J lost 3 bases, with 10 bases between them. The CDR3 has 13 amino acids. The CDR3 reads CASSPEAHYGYTF. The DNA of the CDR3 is TGTGCCAGCAGTCCCGAGGCCCACTATGGCTACACCTTC.

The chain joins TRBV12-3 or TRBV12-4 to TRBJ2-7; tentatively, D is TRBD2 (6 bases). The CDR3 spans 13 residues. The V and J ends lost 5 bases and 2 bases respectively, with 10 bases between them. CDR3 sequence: CASSIRTTYEQYF. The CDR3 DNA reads TGTGCCAGCAGTATCAGGACTACCTACGAGCAGTACTTC.